This TCR beta chain stems from a study of cytomegalovirus exposure and HLA in healthy donors. This CDR3 has 15 residues. Trimming removed 0 bases at V and 5 bases at J, with 15 bases between. Looked up from germline, CDR1 is SGHRS and CDR2 is YFSETQ. With 60 Vbeta and 13 Jbeta primers, the PCR was carried out. Repertoires were generated with immunoSEQ multiplex PCR, while TCRdb's copy carries only in-frame clones and drops some. The data show about 160,000 clones, roughly 81% seen once. The chain couples TRBV5-1 to TRBJ2-7, with D maybe TRBD1 (5 bases). The clonotype was recovered from a man aged 18 to 30 in good health and CMV-seropositive. What was sequenced was PBMCs. CDR3: CASSLDRTDSNEQYF. The CDR3 DNA follows: TGCGCCAGCAGCTTGGACAGGACGGATTCTAACGAGCAGTACTTC.